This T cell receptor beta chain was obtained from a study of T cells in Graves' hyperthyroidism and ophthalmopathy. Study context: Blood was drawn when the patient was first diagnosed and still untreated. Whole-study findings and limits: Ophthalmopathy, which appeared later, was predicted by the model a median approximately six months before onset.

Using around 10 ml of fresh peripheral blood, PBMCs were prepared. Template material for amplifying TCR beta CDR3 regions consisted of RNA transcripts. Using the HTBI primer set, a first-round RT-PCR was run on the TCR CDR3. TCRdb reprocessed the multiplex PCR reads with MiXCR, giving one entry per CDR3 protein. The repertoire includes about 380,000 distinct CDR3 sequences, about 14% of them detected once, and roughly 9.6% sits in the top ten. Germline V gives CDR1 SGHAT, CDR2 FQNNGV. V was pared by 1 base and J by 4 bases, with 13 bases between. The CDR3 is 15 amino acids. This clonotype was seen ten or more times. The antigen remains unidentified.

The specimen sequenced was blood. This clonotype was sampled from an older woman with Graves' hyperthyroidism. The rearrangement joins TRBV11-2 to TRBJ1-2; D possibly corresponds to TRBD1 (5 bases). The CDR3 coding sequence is TGTGCCAGCAGCTTAGGGCCCCAGGGTGGCTATGGCTACACCTTC. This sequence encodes CASSLGPQGGYGYTF. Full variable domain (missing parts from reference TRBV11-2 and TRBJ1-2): EAGVAQSPRYKIIEKRQSVAFWCNPISGHATLYWYQQILGQGPKLLIQFQNNGVVDDSQLPKDRFSAERLKGVDSTLKIQPAKLEDSAVYLCASSLGPQGGYGYTFGSGTRLTVV.